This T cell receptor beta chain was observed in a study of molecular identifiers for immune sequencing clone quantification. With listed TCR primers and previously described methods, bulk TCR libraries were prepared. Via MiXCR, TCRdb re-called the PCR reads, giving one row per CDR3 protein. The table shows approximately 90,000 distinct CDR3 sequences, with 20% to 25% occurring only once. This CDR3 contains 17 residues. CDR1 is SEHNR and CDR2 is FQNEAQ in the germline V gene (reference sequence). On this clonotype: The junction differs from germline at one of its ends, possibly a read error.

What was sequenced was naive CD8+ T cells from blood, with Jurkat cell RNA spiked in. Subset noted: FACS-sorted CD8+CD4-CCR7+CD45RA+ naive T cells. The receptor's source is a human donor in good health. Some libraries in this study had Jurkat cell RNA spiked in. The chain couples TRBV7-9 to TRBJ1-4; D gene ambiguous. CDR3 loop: CAGSPFSFGATNEKLFF. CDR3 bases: TGTGCCGGCAGCCCCTTTTCTTTCGGCGCAACTAATGAAAAACTGTTTTTT.